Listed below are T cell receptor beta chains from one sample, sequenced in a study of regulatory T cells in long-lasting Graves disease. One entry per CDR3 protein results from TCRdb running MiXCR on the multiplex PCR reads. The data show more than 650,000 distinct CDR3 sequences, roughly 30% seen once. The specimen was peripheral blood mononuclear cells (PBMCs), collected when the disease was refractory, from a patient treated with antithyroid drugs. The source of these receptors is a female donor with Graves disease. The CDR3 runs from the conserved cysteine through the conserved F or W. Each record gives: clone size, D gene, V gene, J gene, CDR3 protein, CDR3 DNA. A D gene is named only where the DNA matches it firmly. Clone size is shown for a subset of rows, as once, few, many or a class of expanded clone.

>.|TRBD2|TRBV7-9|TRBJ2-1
CASSLARGTSGYNEQFF
TGTGCCAGCAGCTTAGCCCGAGGGACTAGCGGGTACAATGAGCAGTTCTTC
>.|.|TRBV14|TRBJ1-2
CASSQDGFGYGYTF
TGTGCCAGCAGCCAAGATGGGTTCGGCTATGGCTACACCTTC
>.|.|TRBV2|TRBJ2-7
CASRRSRVGFNEQYF
TGTGCCAGCAGGCGGTCCAGGGTCGGTTTTAACGAGCAGTACTTC
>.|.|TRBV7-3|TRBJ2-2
CASSLSGRPPDIQYFGAGELFF
.
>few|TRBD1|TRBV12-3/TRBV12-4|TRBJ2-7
CASSDRDRSMYEQYF
TGTGCCAGCAGTGACCGGGACAGGTCGATGTACGAGCAGTACTTC
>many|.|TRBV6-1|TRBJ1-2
CASSDPPGGFYGYTF
TGTGCCAGCAGTGATCCTCCGGGGGGCTTCTATGGCTACACCTTC
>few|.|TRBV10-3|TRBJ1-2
CAISEPDTNYGYTF
TGTGCCATCAGTGAACCTGACACTAACTATGGCTACACCTTC
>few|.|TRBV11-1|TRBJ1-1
CASALETEAFF
TGTGCCAGCGCATTGGAGACTGAAGCTTTCTTT
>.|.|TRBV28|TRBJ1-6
CAISGLNDNSPLHF
TGTGCCATCTCGGGGCTGAACGATAATTCACCCCTCCACTTT
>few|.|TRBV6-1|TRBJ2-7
CASSEATTNYEQYF
TGTGCCAGCAGTGAAGCTACTACAAACTACGAGCAGTACTTC
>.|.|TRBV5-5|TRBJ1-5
CASSFLPVASNQPQHF
TGTGCCAGCAGCTTTCTACCGGTGGCATCAAATCAGCCCCAGCATTTT
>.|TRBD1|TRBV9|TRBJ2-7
CASSSKGGTGDHEQYF
TGTGCCAGCAGCTCCAAGGGGGGGACAGGGGACCACGAGCAGTACTTC
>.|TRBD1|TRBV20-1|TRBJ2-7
CSARESRDRGYEQYF
TGCAGTGCTAGAGAGTCTCGGGACAGGGGCTACGAGCAGTACTTC
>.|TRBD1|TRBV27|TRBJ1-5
CASSSTTPQGANQPQHF
TGTGCCAGCAGTTCCACAACCCCACAGGGGGCGAATCAGCCCCAGCATTTT
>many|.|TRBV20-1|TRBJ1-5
CSAREGRVGQPQHF
TGCAGTGCTAGGGAGGGCAGGGTAGGTCAGCCCCAGCATTTT
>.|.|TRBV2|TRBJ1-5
CASSYTRQAKGNQPQHF
TGTGCCAGCAGTTACACAAGACAGGCCAAAGGAAATCAGCCCCAGCATTTT
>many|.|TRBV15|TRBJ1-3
CATSPSGNTIYF
TGTGCCACCAGCCCCTCTGGAAACACCATATATTTT
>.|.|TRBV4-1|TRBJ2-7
CASSQGWEPPQQYF
TGCGCCAGCAGCCAAGGATGGGAGCCTCCTCAGCAGTACTTC
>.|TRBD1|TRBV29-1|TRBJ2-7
CSVEGTGAHEQYF
TGCAGCGTTGAGGGGACAGGGGCCCACGAGCAGTACTTC
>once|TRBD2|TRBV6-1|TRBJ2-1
CASAGLAGVNEQFF
TGTGCCAGCGCAGGCCTAGCGGGAGTCAATGAGCAGTTCTTC
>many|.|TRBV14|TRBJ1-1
CASSQGQLNTEAFF
TGTGCCAGCAGCCAAGGACAGCTGAACACTGAAGCTTTCTTT
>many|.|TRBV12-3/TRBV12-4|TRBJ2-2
CASSLMLGTNTGELFF
TGTGCCAGCAGTCTCATGTTAGGGACGAACACCGGGGAGCTGTTTTTT
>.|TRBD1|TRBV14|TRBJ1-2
CASARGQSYGYTF
TGTGCCAGCGCTAGGGGACAGAGCTATGGCTACACCTTC
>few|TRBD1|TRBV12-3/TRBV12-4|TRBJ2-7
CASSRTGASEQYF
TGTGCCAGCAGTCGGACAGGGGCAAGCGAGCAGTACTTC
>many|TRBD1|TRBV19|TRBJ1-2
CASSMQGASYGYTF
TGTGCCAGTAGTATGCAGGGGGCCAGCTATGGCTACACCTTC
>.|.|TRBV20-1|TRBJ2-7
CSARDPDIAYEQYF
TGCAGTGCTAGAGATCCCGACATAGCCTACGAGCAGTACTTC
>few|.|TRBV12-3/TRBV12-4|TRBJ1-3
CASSLAVKGNTIYF
TGTGCCAGCAGTTTAGCAGTAAAGGGAAACACCATATATTTT